These 14 T cell receptor beta chains share one sample of origin, sequenced in a study of cytotoxic CD8 clonotypes in ibrutinib-treated CLL. This table comes from immunoSEQ multiplex PCR, and its TCRdb copy is limited to in-frame clones, with some not included. The sample shows about 300,000 clones, around 77% of them seen only once. This material consisted of PBMCs, taken at disease progression, from a patient treated with ibrutinib. The receptors were sampled from a human donor with chronic lymphocytic leukemia.

J is TRBJ2-1 and V is TRBV5-5; 7 bases are a match to TRBD1. The CDR3 has 13 residues. V was clipped by 3 bases and J by 7 bases; unmatched bases: 4. CDR1 and CDR2 from the germline V gene are SGHKS and YYEKEE (reference sequence). CDR3 nucleotides: TGTGCCAGCAGCTCGGACAGGTCAAATGAGCAGTTCTTC. This sequence encodes CASSSDRSNEQFF. Supplemented by reference TRBV5-5 and TRBJ2-1, the full variable domain reads DAGVTQSPTHLIKTRGQQVTLRCSPISGHKSVSWYQQVLGQGPQFIFQYYEKEERGRGNFPDRFSARQFPNYSSELNVNALLLGDSALYLCASSSDRSNEQFFGPGTRLTVL.

This clone was seen only a few times. The chain joins TRBV6-1 to TRBJ1-6, with TRBD1 matching 10 bases. The CDR3 consists of 15 residues. The J segment lost 5 bases and the V segment lost 5 bases, leaving 3 bases of the junction unmatched. The germline V gene encodes CDR1 MNHNS and CDR2 SASEGT. CDR3 sequence (DNA): TGTGCCAGCAGTAGGGACAGGGGTAATAATTCACCCCTCCACTTT. The encoded protein is CASSRDRGNNSPLHF.

This sequence joins TRBV10-2 and TRBJ2-7, with 11 bases that match TRBD1. The CDR3 totals 14 residues. Trimming removed 8 bases from V and 6 bases from J; junction bases left unmatched: 9. Germline assignment: CDR1 WSHSY and CDR2 SAAADI. The CDR3, as DNA: TGCGCCAGCGGGTACCAGGGGACAGGGGGCGAGCAGTACTTC. Its protein product is CASGYQGTGGEQYF.

The rearrangement uses TRBV29-1 and TRBJ2-1; maybe TRBD2 (5 bases). V was trimmed by 3 bases and J by 6 bases, leaving 9 bases between them. The CDR3 has 12 residues. CDR1 SQVTM and CDR2 ANQGSEA come from the germline V gene. The CDR3 DNA follows: TGCAGCGTTGAGCCCACTAGCAATGAGCAGTTCTTC. It yields the protein CSVEPTSNEQFF.

CDR3 bases: TGTGCCAGCAGCTTAGTGGGCAGGGCACCCTATGGCTACACCTTC. This translates into CASSLVGRAPYGYTF. The gene calls are TRBV13 and TRBJ1-2, with a weak D call TRBD1 (5 bases). Germline CDR1 reads PRHDT; CDR2 reads FYEKMQ (reference sequence). This CDR3 comprises 15 residues. V lost 1 base to trimming and J lost 4 bases, with 13 bases between them.

The chain has TRBV19 and TRBJ2-7; D is possibly TRBD1 (5 bases). In germline, CDR1 is LNHDA, CDR2 SQIVND (reference sequence). The CDR3 totals 12 residues. V was pared by 6 bases and J by 1 base, with 7 bases between. For the CDR3, the DNA is TGTGCCAGTAGGCAGGGATCCTACGAGCAGTACTTC. This gives the protein CASRQGSYEQYF.

This sequence joins TRBV13 and TRBJ2-7, with D perhaps matching TRBD1 or TRBD2 (5 bases each). The germline CDR1 and CDR2 sequences are PRHDT and FYEKMQ (reference sequence). V lost 5 bases, J lost 5 bases, and 16 bases lay in between. CDR3 length: 14 residues. The CDR3: CASSLTWGSDEQYF. CDR3 sequence (DNA): TGTGCCAGCAGCCTCACATGGGGGTCTGACGAGCAGTACTTC.

This clone occurred a few times. The chain has TRBV6-5 and TRBJ1-5; D gene ambiguous. V was trimmed by 8 bases and J by 7 bases, leaving 12 bases between them. The length of the CDR3 is 12 residues. The germline V gene encodes CDR1 MNHEY and CDR2 SVGAGI. In nucleotides, the CDR3 is TGTGCCAGCGGGTTAGGAGGGCAGCCCCAGCATTTT. Translation gives CASGLGGQPQHF.

The chain uses TRBV9 and TRBJ2-2, with TRBD2 identical over 7 bases. Germline values: CDR1 SGDLS, CDR2 YYNGEE. After removal of 0 bases from V and 6 bases from J, the junction contained 2 bases not matched to a gene. The CDR3 totals 14 residues. The CDR3 DNA reads as TGTGCCAGCAGCGTAGCGGGGGGACCCGGGGAGCTGTTTTTT. Its protein is CASSVAGGPGELFF.

This clone is a singleton in its sample. The J gene is TRBJ2-6, the V gene TRBV7-2, with TRBD2 as a possible D gene (5 bases). Trimming stripped 3 bases from V and 1 base from J, with 7 bases between. This CDR3 has 15 residues. Germline assignment: CDR1 SGHTA and CDR2 FQGNSA. In DNA, the CDR3 is TGTGCCAGCAGCTTTCGGGATTCTGGGGCCAACGTCCTGACTTTC. Its protein is CASSFRDSGANVLTF.

The chain joins TRBV6-5 to TRBJ2-1; D gene unclear. There are 11 residues in the CDR3. V dropped 7 bases and J dropped 4 bases, with 5 bases sitting between them. In germline, CDR1 is MNHEY, CDR2 SVGAGI. Here the CDR3 DNA reads TGTGCCAGCACCCAGTACAATGAGCAGTTCTTC. This encodes CASTQYNEQFF.

The V call is TRBV4-3, the J call TRBJ2-7; perhaps TRBD2 as D (5 bases). CDR1 is LGHNA and CDR2 is YSLEER in the germline V gene. This CDR3 region has 13 residues. V was clipped by 2 bases and J by 7 bases, with 12 bases between them. The CDR3 DNA reads as TGCGCCAGCAGCCAACGGGAACGGGGAGAGCAGTACTTC. Protein: CASSQRERGEQYF.

The count of this clone is one. The chain carries TRBV7-2 and TRBJ2-1; no firm D call. V lost 3 bases to trimming and J lost 2 bases, with 8 bases between them. Germline CDR1 reads SGHTA; CDR2 reads FQGNSA. CDR3 length: 14 residues. CDR3 in DNA: TGTGCCAGCAGCTTTCGATCAACCTACAATGAGCAGTTCTTC. Protein: CASSFRSTYNEQFF.

The gene calls are TRBV11-2 and TRBJ2-7, with unresolved D. Trimming pared 1 base from V and 7 bases from J, leaving 11 bases between. The CDR3 extends over 13 amino acids. Looked up from germline, CDR1 is SGHAT and CDR2 is FQNNGV. The CDR3 nucleotides are TGTGCCAGCAGCTTAGCGCCGCCAAGGGAGCAGTACTTC. It is translated as CASSLAPPREQYF.